This T cell receptor beta chain was captured by sequencing in a study of blood T cell repertoires in COVID-19 (dated by TCRdb to between 2020 and 2021). Looking at the study overall: The collaborator samples originated in the United States, Italy and Spain and spanned the acute and convalescent phases of COVID-19. The prospective study material was composed of cDNA or gDNA derived from T cells, B-cell-depleted T cells, or PBMCs. Deeply sampled blood TCRbeta repertoires from subjects exposed to, actively infected with, or recovered from COVID-19 were included in the dataset. The repertoires were released in a freely available public database intended as a resource for research on the immune response to SARS-CoV-2. The samples were drawn from the first 160 participants of the ongoing ImmuneRACE study and from some 1,300 subjects provided by 6 global collaborators. Sample metadata almost always included a de-identified subject ID, COVID-19 status, age in years and sex. Where available, HLA class I and class II types were obtained from metadata supplied by the sample provider rather than from assay-based typing.

Trimming costs V 1 base and J 4 bases, and their ends lie 15 bases apart. The cysteine opens and the phenylalanine closes a CDR3 of 16 amino acids. Only CDR3 DNA is held: 48 bases, read in frame from base 1. CDR1 SEHNR and CDR2 FQNEAQ are derived from the germline V gene (reference sequence). Collaborating institutions collected whole blood in K2EDTA tubes following their own protocols. For TCRbeta analysis, collaborators shipped samples as frozen whole blood, isolated PBMCs, or DNA extracted from either of those sample types. TCRbeta CDR3 regions were amplified from genomic DNA using the immunoSEQ Assay, a bias-controlled multiplex PCR. The authors' analysis ran thus. The number of nucleated cells in each sample was estimated from the amplification of reference gene primers within the assay. To quantify the absolute abundance of each unique TCRbeta CDR3 rearrangement, sequence reads were collapsed and filtered. For each sample, productive Simpson clonality was calculated as the square root of Simpson's diversity index across productive rearrangements. TCRdb retrieved this table from immuneACCESS and kept in-frame rearrangements only. Not all clones are present; in checked studies, unresolved V genes account for under half, and no reason is known for the remainder. That table is the source of V, J and clone size, and D and trimming were worked out from the DNA. Recorded for this sample are about 74,000 clones; about four fifths of them occurred a single time. Around 20% of the sample rests with the top ten.

Summary of the overall study and its limitations: How much clinical and demographic metadata was included differed by source and by participant, and the metadata was provided uncurated.

This clone came up a few times. Its antigen is still unknown. No quality values exist for individual bases; no much larger clone is one base distant. The chain is made from TRBV7-9 and TRBJ2-3; the D gene is perhaps TRBD1, from 6 matching bases. This receptor was identified in a man between 65 and 85 years old with acute or convalescent COVID-19. Specimen: peripheral blood. The DNA sequence reads TGTGCCAGCAGCTTAGGGTCTGGGACACCCGCAGATACGCAGTATTTT. The translation is CASSLGSGTPADTQYF.